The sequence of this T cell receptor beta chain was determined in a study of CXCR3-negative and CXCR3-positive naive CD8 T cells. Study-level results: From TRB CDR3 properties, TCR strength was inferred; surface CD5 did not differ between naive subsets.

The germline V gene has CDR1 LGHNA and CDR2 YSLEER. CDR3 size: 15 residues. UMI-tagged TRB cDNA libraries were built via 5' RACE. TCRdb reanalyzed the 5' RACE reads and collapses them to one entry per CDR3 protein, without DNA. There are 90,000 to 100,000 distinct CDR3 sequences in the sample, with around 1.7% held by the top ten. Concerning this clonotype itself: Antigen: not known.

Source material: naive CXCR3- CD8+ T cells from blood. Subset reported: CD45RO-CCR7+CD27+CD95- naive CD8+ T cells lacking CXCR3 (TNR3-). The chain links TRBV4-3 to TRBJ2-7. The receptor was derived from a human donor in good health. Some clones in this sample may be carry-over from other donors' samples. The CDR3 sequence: CASSQARTGPYEQYF.